This T cell receptor (beta chain) was observed in a study of shared clonotypes between healthy human individuals. Sequencing used immunoSEQ multiplex PCR; TCRdb keeps in-frame clones, though not all of them. Of about 520,000 clones listed, roughly 80% are singletons. The CDR3 is 14 amino acids. V was cut by 4 bases and J by 8 bases, with 15 bases left in between. Germline V CDR1 and CDR2: MNHNS, SASEGT. This clone was seen many times. The receptor comes from a middle-aged woman in good health. Some clones in this sample may be carry-over from other donors' samples. The chain links TRBV6-1 to TRBJ2-1; D perhaps matches TRBD2 (6 bases). The sequencing input was PBMCs. CDR3 loop: CASSGLDLRDEQFF. For the CDR3, the DNA is TGTGCCAGCAGTGGACTAGACCTTCGGGATGAGCAGTTCTTC.